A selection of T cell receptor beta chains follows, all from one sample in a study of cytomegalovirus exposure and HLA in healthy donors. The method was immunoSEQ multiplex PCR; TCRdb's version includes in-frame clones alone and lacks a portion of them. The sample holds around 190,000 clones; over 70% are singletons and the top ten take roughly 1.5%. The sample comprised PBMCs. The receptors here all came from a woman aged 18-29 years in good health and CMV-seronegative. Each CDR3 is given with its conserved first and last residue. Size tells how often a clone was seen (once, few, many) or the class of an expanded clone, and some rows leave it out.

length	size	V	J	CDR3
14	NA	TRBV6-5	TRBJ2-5	CASSRGSLEETQYF
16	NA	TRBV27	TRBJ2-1	CASSFLGQSSYNEQFF
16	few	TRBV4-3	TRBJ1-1	CASSQDGRGMNTEAFF
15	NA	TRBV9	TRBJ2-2	CASTLGGGATGELFF
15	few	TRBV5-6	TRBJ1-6	CASSPDQGISSPLHF
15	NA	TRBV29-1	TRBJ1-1	CSVPLQGPAHTEAFF
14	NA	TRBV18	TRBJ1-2	CASSYDRRGEGYTF
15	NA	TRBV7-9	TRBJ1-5	CASRQTGVPNQPQHF
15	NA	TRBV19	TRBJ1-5	CASSMGQDSNQPQHF
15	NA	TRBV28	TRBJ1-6	CASSSAGTGNSPLHF
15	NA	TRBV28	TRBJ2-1	CASSHPASARAEQFF
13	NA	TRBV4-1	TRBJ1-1	CASSQVRNTEAFF
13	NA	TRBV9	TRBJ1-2	CASSVDSYDGYTF
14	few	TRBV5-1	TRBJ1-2	CASSLANSFYGYTF
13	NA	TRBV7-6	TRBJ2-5	CASSPTVKETQYF
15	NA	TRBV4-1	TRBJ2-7	CASSQDPGRTYEQYF
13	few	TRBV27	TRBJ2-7	CASSFGRAYEQYF
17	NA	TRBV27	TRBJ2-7	CASRRLAGGSPSYEQYF
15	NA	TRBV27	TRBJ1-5	CAITGGEYSNQPQHF
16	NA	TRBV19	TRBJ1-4	CASSTGTGTTNEKLFF
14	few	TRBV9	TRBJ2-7	CASSPQDRGREQYF
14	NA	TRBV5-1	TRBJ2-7	CASSPGGAADEQYF
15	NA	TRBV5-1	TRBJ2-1	CASSPPGTGWNEQFF
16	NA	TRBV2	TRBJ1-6	CASSERAGPYNSPLHF
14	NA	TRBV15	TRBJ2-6	CATKGASGANVLTF
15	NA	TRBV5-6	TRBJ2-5	CASSLAHGGEKTQYF